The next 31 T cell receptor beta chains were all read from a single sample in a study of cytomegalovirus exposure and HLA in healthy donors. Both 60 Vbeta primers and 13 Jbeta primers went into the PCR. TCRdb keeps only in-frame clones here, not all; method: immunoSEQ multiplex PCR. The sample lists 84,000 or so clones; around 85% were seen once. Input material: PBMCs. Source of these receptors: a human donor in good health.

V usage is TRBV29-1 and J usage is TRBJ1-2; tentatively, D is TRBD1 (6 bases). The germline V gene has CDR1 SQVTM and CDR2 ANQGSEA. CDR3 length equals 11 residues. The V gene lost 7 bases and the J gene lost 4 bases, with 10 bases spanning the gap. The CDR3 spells CSAGQSYGYTF. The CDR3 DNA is TGCAGCGCGGGACAAAGCTATGGCTACACCTTC.

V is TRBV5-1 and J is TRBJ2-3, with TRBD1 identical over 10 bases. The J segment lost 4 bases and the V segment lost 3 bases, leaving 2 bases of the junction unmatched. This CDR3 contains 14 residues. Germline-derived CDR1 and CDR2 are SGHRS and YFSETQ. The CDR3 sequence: CASSSGQGSDTQYF. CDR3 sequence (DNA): TGCGCCAGCAGCTCGGGACAGGGGTCAGATACGCAGTATTTT.

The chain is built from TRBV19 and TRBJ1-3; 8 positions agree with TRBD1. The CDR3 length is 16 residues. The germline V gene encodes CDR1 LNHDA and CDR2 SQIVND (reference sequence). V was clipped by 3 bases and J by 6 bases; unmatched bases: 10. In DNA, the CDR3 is TGTGCCAGTAGTATTCTGACAGGGGAGGGCGAAAACACCATATATTTT. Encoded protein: CASSILTGEGENTIYF.

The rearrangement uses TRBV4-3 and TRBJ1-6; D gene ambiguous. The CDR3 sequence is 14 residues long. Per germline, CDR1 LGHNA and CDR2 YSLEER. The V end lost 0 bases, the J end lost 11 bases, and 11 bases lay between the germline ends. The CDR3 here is CASSQEWPLAPLHF. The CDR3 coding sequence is TGCGCCAGCAGCCAAGAGTGGCCTCTGGCACCCCTCCACTTT.

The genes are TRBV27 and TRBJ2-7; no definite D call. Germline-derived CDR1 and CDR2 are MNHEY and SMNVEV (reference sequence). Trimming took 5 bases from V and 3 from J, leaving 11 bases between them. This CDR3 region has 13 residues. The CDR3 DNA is TGTGCCAGCAGTCCTCGCATGAGCTACGAGCAGTACTTC. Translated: CASSPRMSYEQYF.

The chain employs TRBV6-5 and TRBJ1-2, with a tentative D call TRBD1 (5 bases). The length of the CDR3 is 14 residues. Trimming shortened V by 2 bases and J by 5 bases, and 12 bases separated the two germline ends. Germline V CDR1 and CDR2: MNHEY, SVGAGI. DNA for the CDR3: TGTGCCAGCAGTTACGGGGGGGTTAGGTATGGCTACACCTTC. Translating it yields CASSYGGVRYGYTF.

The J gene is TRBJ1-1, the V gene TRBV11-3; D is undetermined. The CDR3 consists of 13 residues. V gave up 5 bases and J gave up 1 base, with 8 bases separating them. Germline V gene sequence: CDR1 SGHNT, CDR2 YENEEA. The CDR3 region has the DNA TGTGCCAGCAGCCCCCCGGGGAACACTGAAGCTTTCTTT. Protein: CASSPPGNTEAFF.

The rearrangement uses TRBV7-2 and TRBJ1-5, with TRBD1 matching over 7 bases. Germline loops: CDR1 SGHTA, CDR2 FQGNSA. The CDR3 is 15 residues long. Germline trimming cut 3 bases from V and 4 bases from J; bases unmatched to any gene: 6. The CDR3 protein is CASSFGTVGNQPQHF. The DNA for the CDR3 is TGTGCCAGCAGCTTCGGGACAGTGGGGAATCAGCCCCAGCATTTT.

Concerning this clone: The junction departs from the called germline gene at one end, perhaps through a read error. The CDR3 DNA follows: TGTGCCACCTTCACAGGGGTTTATAATTCACCCCTCAACTTT. The encoded protein is CATFTGVYNSPLNF. The chain recombines TRBV6-5 with TRBJ1-6, with 7 positions matching TRBD1. The germline CDR1 and CDR2 sequences are MNHEY and SVGAGI. The length of the CDR3 is 14 residues.

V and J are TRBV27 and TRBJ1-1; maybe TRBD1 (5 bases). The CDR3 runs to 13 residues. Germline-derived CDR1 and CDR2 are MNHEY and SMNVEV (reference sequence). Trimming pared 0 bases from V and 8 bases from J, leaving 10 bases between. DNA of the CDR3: TGTGCCAGCAGTTTATCACGCAGGGCCGAAGCTTTCTTT. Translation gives CASSLSRRAEAFF.

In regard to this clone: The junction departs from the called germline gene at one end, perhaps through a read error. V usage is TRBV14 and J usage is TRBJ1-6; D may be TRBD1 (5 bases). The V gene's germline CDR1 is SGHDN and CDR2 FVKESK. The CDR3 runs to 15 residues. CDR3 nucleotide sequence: TGTGCCAGCAGCCAAAATCAACCGGGGGATTCACCCCTCAACTTT. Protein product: CASSQNQPGDSPLNF.

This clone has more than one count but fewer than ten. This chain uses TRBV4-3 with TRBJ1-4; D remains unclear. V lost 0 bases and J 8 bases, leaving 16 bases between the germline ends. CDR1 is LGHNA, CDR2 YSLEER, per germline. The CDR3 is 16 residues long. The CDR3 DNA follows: TGCGCCAGCAGCCAAGAAATCGCCGGGGAGAGGGAAAAACTGTTTTTT. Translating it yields CASSQEIAGEREKLFF.

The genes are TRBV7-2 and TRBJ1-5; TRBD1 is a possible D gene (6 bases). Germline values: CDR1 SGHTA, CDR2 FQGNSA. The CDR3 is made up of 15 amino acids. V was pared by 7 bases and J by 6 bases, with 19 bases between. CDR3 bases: TGTGCCAGCACCTACCATGGGGGCTCCAGTCAGCCCCAGCATTTT. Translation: CASTYHGGSSQPQHF.

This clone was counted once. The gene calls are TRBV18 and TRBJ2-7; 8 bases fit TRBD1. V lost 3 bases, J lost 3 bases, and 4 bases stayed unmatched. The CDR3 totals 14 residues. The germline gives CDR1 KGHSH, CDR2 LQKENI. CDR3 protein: CASSPPGQDYEQYF. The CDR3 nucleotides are TGTGCCAGCTCACCTCCGGGACAGGACTACGAGCAGTACTTC.

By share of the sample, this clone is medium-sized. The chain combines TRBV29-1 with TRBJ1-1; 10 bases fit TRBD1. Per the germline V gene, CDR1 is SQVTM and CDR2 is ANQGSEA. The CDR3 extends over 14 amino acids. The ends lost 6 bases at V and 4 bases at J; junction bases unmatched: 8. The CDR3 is CSVARQGAFTEAFF. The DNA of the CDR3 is TGCAGCGTGGCCAGACAGGGGGCGTTCACTGAAGCTTTCTTT. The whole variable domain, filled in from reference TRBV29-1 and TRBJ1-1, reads SAVISQKPSRDICQRGTSLTIQCQVDSQVTMMFWYRQQPGQSLTLIATANQGSEATYESGFVIDKFPISRPNLTFSTLTVSNMSPEDSSIYLCSVARQGAFTEAFFGQGTRLTVV.

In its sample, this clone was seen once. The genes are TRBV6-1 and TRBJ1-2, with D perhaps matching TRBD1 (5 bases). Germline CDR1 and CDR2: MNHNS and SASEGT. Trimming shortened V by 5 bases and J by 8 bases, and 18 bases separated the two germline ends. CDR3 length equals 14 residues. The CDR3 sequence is CASSPFQGSSGYTF. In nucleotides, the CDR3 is TGTGCCAGCAGTCCCTTCCAGGGCAGTTCGGGCTACACCTTC.

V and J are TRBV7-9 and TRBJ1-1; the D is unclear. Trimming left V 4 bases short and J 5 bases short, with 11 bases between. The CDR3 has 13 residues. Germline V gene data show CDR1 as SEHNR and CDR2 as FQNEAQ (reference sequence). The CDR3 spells CASSSSQRTEAFF. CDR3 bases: TGTGCCAGCAGCTCGTCCCAGCGGACTGAAGCTTTCTTT.

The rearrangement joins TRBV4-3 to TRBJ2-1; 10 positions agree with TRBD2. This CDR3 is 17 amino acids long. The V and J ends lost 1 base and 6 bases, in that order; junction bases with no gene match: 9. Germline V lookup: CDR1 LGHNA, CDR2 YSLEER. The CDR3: CASSQAPPAGGPNEQFF. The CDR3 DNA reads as TGCGCCAGCAGCCAAGCCCCCCCAGCGGGGGGGCCCAATGAGCAGTTCTTC.

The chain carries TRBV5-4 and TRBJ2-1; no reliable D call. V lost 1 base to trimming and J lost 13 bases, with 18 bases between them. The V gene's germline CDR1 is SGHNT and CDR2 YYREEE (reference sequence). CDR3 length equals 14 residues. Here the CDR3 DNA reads TGTGCCAGCAGCTTGAACTCGGGTCCGTCAAAACAGTTCTTC. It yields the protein CASSLNSGPSKQFF.

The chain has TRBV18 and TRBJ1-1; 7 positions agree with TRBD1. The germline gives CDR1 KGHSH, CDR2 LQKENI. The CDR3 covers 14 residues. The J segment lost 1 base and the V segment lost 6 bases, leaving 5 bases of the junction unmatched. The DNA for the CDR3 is TGTGCCAGCTCGGGGACAGTCGGGAACACTGAAGCTTTCTTT. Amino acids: CASSGTVGNTEAFF.

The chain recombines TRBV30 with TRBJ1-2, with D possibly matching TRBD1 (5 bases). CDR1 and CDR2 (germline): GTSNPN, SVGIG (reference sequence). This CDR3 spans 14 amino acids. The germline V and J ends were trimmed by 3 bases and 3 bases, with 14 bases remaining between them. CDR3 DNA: TGTGCCTGGAGCCCCAACAGGAGCTACTATGGCTACACCTTC. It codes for CAWSPNRSYYGYTF.

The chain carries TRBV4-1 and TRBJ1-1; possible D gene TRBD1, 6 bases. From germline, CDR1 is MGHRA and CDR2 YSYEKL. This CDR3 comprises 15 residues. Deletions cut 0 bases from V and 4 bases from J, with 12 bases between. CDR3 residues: CASSQDGGFGTEAFF. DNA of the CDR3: TGCGCCAGCAGCCAAGATGGGGGCTTCGGCACTGAAGCTTTCTTT.

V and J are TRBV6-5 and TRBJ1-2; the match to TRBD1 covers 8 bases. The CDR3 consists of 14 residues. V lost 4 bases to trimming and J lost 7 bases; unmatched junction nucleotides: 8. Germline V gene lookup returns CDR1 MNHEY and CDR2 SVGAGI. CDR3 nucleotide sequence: TGTGCCAGCAGTTCCGGACAGGGAGGGGGTGGCTACACCTTC. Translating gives CASSSGQGGGGYTF.

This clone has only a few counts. In DNA, the CDR3 is TGTGCCAGCAGCTTAGAACCCAGGATCAGGGACACTGAAGCTTTCTTT. Amino acid sequence: CASSLEPRIRDTEAFF. J is TRBJ1-1 and V is TRBV7-8; TRBD1 might be the D (5 bases). The V gene lost 1 base and the J gene lost 3 bases, with 15 bases spanning the gap. Germline V gene lookup returns CDR1 SGHVS and CDR2 FQNEAQ. CDR3 length: 16 amino acids. Combining the CDR3 with reference TRBV7-8 and TRBJ1-1 gives the whole variable domain GAGVSQSPRYKVAKRGQDVALRCDPISGHVSLFWYQQALGQGPEFLTYFQNEAQLDKSGLPSDRFFAERPEGSVSTLKIQRTQQEDSAVYLCASSLEPRIRDTEAFFGQGTRLTVV.

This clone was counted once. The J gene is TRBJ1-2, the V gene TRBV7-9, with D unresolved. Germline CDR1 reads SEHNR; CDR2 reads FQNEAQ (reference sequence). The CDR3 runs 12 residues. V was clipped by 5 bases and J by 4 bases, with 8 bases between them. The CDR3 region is CASSPASYGYTF. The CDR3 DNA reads TGTGCCAGCAGCCCAGCGTCCTATGGCTACACCTTC. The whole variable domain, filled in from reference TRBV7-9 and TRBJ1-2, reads DTGVSQNPRHKITKRGQNVTFRCDPISEHNRLYWYRQTLGQGPEFLTYFQNEAQLEKSRLLSDRFSAERPKGSFSTLEIQRTEQGDSAMYLCASSPASYGYTFGSGTRLTVV.

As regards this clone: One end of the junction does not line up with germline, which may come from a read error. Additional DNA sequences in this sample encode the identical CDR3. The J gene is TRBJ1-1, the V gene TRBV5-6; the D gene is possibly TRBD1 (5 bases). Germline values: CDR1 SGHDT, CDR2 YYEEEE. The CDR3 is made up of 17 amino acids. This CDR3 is CASSLARGPYYHTEAFF. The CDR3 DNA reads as TGTGCCAGCAGCTTGGCAAGGGGCCCTTATTATCACACTGAAGCCTTCTTT.

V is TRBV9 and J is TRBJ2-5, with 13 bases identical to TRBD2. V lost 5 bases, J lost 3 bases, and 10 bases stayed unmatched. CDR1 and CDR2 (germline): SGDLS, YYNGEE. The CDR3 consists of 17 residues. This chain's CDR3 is CASSSGLAGARKETQYF. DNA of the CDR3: TGTGCCAGCAGTTCTGGACTAGCGGGGGCGCGAAAAGAGACCCAGTACTTC.

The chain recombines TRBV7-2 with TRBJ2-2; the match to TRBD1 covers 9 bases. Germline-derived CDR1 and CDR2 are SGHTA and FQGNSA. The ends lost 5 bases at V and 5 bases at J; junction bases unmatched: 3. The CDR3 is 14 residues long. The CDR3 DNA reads TGTGCCAGCAGCAAGACAGGGGGAACCGGGGAGCTGTTTTTT. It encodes CASSKTGGTGELFF.

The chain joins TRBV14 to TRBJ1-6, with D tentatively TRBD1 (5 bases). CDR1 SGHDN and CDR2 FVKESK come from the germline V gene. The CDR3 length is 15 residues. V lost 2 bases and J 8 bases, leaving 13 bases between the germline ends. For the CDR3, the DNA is TGTGCCAGCAGCCAAAATCAACCGGGGGATTCACCCCTCCACTTT. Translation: CASSQNQPGDSPLHF.

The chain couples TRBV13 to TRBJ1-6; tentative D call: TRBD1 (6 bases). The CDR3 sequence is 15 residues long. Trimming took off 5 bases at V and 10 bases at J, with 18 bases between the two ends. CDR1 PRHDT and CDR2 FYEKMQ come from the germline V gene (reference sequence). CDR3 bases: TGTGCCAGCAGCCCCCCACAGGGTACGGGCTCACCCCTCCACTTT. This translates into CASSPPQGTGSPLHF.

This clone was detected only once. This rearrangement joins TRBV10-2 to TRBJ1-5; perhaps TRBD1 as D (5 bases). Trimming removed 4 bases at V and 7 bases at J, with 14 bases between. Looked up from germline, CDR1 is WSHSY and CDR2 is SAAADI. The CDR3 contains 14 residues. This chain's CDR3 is CASSGRDRGQPQHF. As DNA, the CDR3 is TGCGCCAGCAGTGGCCGGGACCGGGGGCAGCCCCAGCATTTT.